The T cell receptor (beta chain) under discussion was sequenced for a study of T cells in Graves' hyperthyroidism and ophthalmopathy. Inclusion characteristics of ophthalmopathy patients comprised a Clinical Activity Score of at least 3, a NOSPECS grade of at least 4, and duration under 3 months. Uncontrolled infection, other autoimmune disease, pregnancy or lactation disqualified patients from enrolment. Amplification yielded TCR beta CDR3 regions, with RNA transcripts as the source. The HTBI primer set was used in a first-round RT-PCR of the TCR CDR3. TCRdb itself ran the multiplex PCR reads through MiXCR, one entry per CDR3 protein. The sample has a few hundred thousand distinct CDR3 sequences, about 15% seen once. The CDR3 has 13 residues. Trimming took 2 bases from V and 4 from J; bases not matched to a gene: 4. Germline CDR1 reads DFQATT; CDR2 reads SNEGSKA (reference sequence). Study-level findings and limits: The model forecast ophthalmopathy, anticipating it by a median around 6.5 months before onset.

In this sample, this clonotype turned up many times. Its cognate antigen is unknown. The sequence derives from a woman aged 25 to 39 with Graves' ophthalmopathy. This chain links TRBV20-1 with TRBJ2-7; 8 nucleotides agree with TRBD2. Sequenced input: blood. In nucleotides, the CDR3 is TGCAGTGCTAGAAGATCGGGGGGGTACGAGCAGTACTTC. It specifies CSARRSGGYEQYF.